The T cell receptor (beta chain) described here comes from a study of early T cells in non-severe SARS-CoV-2 infection. At the level of the study: Sequenced material consisted of bulk RNA (from unsorted whole blood), and chains were unpaired.

Researchers tagged individual cDNA molecules with unique molecular identifiers. TCRdb recomputed calls from the 5' RACE reads with MiXCR, one row per CDR3 protein. This repertoire shows approximately 83,000 distinct CDR3 sequences, more than 13% found once; its top ten account for approximately 11%. There are 14 residues in the CDR3. Per germline, CDR1 SGHKS and CDR2 YYEKEE (reference sequence). Study-level points and caveats: VDJdb matching skewed toward anti-spike CD8 responses, missing private and CD4 specificities.

This clonotype was counted between two and nine times. What it binds is unknown. This clone may be a read error of a much larger clone one base away. The material sequenced was whole blood. The TCR comes from an adult who was a healthcare worker with PCR-confirmed SARS-CoV-2 infection or an uninfected control (not recorded which). The chain carries TRBV5-5 and TRBJ1-5; 8 bases line up with TRBD1. CDR3 sequence: CVSSSDRGNQPQHF. CDR3 nucleotide sequence: TGTGTCAGCAGCTCAGACAGGGGAAACCAGCCCCAGCATTTT.